Each of the 11 T cell receptor beta chains below was sequenced from the same sample in a study of tumor-infiltrating lymphocytes in primary liver carcinoma. The authors took blood RNA from unsorted whole blood and also extracted germline DNA. From approximately 450 ng total RNA, TCR beta cDNA was generated with a primer in the constant region. Modified slightly, ARM-PCR produced TCR beta libraries over three nested multiplex PCR rounds. Each of the first two PCR rounds ran nine to ten cycles with TRBV1-TRBV30 forward and C-beta reverse primers. TCRdb called the multiplex PCR reads again in MiXCR, with one record for every CDR3 protein. Counted here are hundreds of thousands of distinct CDR3 sequences, more than 55% occurring once; the ten biggest clones make up about a sixth. Sequencing was performed on peripheral blood. These receptors were obtained from a woman in her twenties or thirties with primary liver carcinoma and hepatitis B virus infection.

The gene calls are TRBV6-5 and TRBJ2-1; TRBD2 might be the D (6 bases). The CDR3 has 15 residues. V was pared by 7 bases and J by 1 base, with 14 bases between. The germline V gene encodes CDR1 MNHEY and CDR2 SVGAGI. CDR3 amino acids: CASTRRLVSYNEQFF. The CDR3 nucleotides are TGTGCCAGCACCCGCCGACTAGTGTCCTACAATGAGCAGTTCTTC.

A note on this clonotype: A read error may account for a junction end that differs from germline. The gene calls are TRBV12-3 or TRBV12-4 and TRBJ1-2, with D possibly being TRBD1 (5 bases). The CDR3 loop spans 13 amino acids. CDR3 nucleotides: TGTGACAGCAGTTCGGGACTTGTTCTAGGCTACACCTTC. Residues: CDSSSGLVLGYTF.

This clonotype was seen more than once but under ten times. This chain uses TRBV5-4 with TRBJ2-5; 7 bases are a match to TRBD1. Losses at the gene ends were 0 bases for V and 4 bases for J; bases not matched to a gene: 6. Per the germline V gene, CDR1 is SGHNT and CDR2 is YYREEE (reference sequence). The CDR3 has 15 amino acids. CDR3 in amino acids: CASSLAGTDLETQYF. As DNA, the CDR3 is TGTGCCAGCAGCTTGGCCGGGACAGATCTAGAGACCCAGTACTTC.

In its sample, this clonotype was seen many times. The J gene is TRBJ2-5, the V gene TRBV11-3; D may be TRBD2 (6 bases). The CDR3 sequence is 13 residues long. Per the germline V gene, CDR1 is SGHNT and CDR2 is YENEEA. The germline V and J ends were trimmed by 7 bases and 2 bases, with 11 bases remaining between them. CDR3 in DNA: TGTGCCAGCAAAGCGGAGGGGCAAGAGACCCAGTACTTC. It yields the protein CASKAEGQETQYF.

The rearrangement uses TRBV4-1 and TRBJ2-1; D perhaps matches TRBD2 (5 bases). There are 18 residues in the CDR3. Germline V gene data show CDR1 as MGHRA and CDR2 as YSYEKL. V lost 0 bases and J 1 base, leaving 16 bases between the germline ends. Here the CDR3 DNA reads TGCGCCAGCAGCCAAGATAGAAAGGCGGGCGCTTCCTACAATGAGCAGTTCTTC. Its translation is CASSQDRKAGASYNEQFF.

To note about this clonotype: A read error may be the cause here, since a much bigger clone is one base away. J is TRBJ2-5 and V is TRBV29-1, with TRBD1 as a possible D gene (6 bases). Germline V lookup: CDR1 SQVTM, CDR2 ANQGSEA. V was pared by 8 bases and J by 5 bases, with 15 bases between. This CDR3 is built from 12 residues. The CDR3 loop reads CSYIRGEETQYF. CDR3 nucleotide sequence: TGCAGCTATATCAGGGGCGAGGAGACCCAGTACTTC.

This clonotype was observed many times. The CDR3 loop is CASSSIAVPGYEQFF. CDR3 in DNA: TGTGCCAGCAGTTCTATAGCGGTGCCTGGTTATGAGCAGTTCTTC. The rearrangement uses TRBV11-3 and TRBJ2-1, with a weak D call TRBD2 (6 bases). CDR3 length: 15 amino acids. Germline CDR1 SGHNT, CDR2 YENEEA. V gave up 6 bases and J gave up 8 bases, with 20 bases separating them.

Comment on this clonotype: Sequence at one end of the junction differs from germline and may be a read error. The rearrangement joins TRBV6-1 to TRBJ2-2; the D gene is possibly TRBD1 (6 bases). The CDR3 sequence is 15 residues long. CDR1 and CDR2 (germline): MNHNS, SASEGT. The CDR3 region is CVSTGTMAITGELFF. CDR3 DNA sequence: TGTGTCAGCACAGGGACAATGGCAATAACCGGGGAGCTGTTTTTT.

As concerns this clonotype: A much larger clone is a single base away; this may be a read error. This chain uses TRBV29-1 with TRBJ1-5; tentative D call: TRBD1 (5 bases). Germline CDR1 and CDR2: SQVTM and ANQGSEA. Deletions cut 6 bases from V and 3 bases from J, with 12 bases between. This CDR3 has 13 amino acids. CDR3: CSVGVGYNQPQHF. DNA for the CDR3: TGCAGCGTAGGGGTGGGCTACAATCAGCCCCAGCATTTT.

This clonotype was seen ten or more times. The CDR3 loop is CASSQVGLAGAEQYF. As DNA, the CDR3 is TGCGCCAGCAGCCAAGTCGGGTTAGCGGGAGCCGAGCAGTACTTC. The J gene is TRBJ2-7, the V gene TRBV4-3; 9 bases are shared with TRBD2. V shed 1 base, J shed 6 bases, and the junction held 7 bases outside the gene matches. This CDR3 has 15 amino acids. CDR1 and CDR2 from the germline V gene are LGHNA and YSLEER.

On this clonotype itself: The junction departs from germline at one end; a sequencing error may be responsible. The chain has TRBV4-3 and TRBJ1-1; D is possibly TRBD1 (5 bases). The CDR3 length is 14 residues. Germline V gene lookup returns CDR1 LGHNA and CDR2 YSLEER. The CDR3 DNA reads TGCGCCAGTAGCCAAGACAGATACGACACTGAAGCTTTCTTT. It encodes CASSQDRYDTEAFF.